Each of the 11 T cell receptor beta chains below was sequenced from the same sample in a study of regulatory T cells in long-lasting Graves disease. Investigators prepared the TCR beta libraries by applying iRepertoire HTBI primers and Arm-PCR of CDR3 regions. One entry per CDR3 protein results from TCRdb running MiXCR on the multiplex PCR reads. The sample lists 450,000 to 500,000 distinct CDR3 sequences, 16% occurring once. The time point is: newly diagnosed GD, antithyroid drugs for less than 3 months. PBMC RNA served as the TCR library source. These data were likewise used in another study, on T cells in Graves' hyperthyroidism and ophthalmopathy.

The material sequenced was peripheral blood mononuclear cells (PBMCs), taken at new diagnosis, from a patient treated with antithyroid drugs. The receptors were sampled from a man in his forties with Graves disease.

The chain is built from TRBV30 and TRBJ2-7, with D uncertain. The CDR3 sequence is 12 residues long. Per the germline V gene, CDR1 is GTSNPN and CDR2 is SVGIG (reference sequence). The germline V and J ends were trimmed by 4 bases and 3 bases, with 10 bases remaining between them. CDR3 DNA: TGTGCCTGGATGTCCGCTCACTACGAGCAGTACTTC. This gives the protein CAWMSAHYEQYF.

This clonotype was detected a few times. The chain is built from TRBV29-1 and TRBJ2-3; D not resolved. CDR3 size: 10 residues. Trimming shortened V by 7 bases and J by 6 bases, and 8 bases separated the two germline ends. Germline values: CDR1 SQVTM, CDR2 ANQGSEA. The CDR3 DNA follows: TGCAGCGAGGGATCGGATACGCAGTATTTT. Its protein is CSEGSDTQYF.

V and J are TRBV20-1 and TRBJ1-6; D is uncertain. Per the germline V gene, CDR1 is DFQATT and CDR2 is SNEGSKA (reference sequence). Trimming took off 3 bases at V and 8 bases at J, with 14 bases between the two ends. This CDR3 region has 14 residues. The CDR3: CSARPARRDSPLHF. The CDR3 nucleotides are TGCAGTGCTAGGCCGGCCCGGAGGGATTCACCCCTCCACTTT.

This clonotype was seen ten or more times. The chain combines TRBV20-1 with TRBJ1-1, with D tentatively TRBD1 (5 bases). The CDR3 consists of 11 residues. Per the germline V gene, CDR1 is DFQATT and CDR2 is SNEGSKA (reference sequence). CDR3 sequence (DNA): TGCACCCTAATCAGGGCTCCTGAAGCTTTCTTT. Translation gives CTLIRAPEAFF.

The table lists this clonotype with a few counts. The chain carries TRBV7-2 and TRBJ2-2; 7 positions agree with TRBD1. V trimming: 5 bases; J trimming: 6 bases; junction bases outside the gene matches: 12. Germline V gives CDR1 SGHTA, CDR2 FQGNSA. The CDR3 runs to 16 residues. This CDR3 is CASSTGTALLPGELFF. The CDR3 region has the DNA TGTGCCAGCAGCACGGGGACAGCACTCTTGCCCGGGGAGCTGTTTTTT. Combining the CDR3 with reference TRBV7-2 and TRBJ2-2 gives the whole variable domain GAGVSQSPSNKVTEKGKDVELRCDPISGHTALYWYRQSLGQGLEFLIYFQGNSAPDKSGLPSDRFSAERTGGSVSTLTIQRTQQEDSAVYLCASSTGTALLPGELFFGEGSRLTVL.

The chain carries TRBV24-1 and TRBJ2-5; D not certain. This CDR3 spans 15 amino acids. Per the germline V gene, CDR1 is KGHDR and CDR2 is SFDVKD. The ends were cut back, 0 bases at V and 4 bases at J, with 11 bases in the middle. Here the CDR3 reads CATSDLGSDRETQYF. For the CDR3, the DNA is TGTGCCACCAGTGATTTGGGGTCCGACCGAGAGACCCAGTACTTC.

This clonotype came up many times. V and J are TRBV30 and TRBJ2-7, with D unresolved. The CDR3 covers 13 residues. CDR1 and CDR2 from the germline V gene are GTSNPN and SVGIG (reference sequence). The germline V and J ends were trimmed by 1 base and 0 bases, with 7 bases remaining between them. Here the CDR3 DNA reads TGTGCCTGGAGTGCATTAGTCTCCTACGAGCAGTACTTC. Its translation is CAWSALVSYEQYF.

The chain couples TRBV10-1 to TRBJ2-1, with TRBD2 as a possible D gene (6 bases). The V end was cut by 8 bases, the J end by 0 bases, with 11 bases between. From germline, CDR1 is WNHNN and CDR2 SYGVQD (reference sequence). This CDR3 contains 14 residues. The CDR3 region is CASAAGSSYNEQFF. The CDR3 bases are TGCGCCAGCGCGGCCGGGAGCTCCTACAATGAGCAGTTCTTC.

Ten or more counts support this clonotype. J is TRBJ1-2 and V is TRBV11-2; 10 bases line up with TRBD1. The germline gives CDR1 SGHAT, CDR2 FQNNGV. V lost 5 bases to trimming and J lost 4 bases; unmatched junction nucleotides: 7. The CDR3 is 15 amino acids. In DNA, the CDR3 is TGTGCCAGCAGCCAAAGACAGGGGGCTGTCTATGGCTACACCTTC. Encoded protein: CASSQRQGAVYGYTF.

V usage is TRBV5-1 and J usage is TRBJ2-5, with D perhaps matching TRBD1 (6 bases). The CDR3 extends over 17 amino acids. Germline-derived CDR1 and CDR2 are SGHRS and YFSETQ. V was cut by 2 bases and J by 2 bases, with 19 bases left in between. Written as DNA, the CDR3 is TGCGCCAGCAGCTTCGGGAACAGAGGGGGACCTCAAGAGACCCAGTACTTC. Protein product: CASSFGNRGGPQETQYF.

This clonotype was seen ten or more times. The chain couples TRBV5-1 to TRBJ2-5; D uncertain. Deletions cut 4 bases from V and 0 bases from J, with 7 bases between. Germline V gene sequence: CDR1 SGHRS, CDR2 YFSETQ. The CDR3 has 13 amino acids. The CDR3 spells CASSEVYQETQYF. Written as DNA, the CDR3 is TGCGCCAGCAGCGAGGTGTACCAAGAGACCCAGTACTTC.